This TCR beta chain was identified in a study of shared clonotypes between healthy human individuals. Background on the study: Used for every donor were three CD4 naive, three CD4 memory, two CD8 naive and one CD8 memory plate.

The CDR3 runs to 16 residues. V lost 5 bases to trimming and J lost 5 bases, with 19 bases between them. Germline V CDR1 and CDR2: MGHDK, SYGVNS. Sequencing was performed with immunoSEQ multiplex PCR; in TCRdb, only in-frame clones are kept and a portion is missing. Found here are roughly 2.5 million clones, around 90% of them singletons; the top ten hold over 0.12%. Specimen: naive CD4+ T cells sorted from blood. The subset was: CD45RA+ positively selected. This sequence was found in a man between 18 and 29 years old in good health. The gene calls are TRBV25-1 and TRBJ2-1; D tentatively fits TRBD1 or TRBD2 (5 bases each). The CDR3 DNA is TGTGCCAGCAGTAACCCGGGACCAAAGGCCCACAATGAGCAGTTCTTC. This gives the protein CASSNPGPKAHNEQFF. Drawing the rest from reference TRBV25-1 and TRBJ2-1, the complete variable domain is EADIYQTPRYLVIGTGKKITLECSQTMGHDKMYWYQQDPGMELHLIHYSYGVNSTEKGDLSSESTVSRIRTEHFPLTLESARPSHTSQYLCASSNPGPKAHNEQFFGPGTRLTVL.